The clone carrying this T cell receptor (beta chain) was counted ten times or more. The antigen is not known. The TCR alpha and TCR beta cDNA libraries, bearing sample barcodes and UMIs, were generated by 5'RACE using constant-segment primers. One entry per CDR3 protein, called by TCRdb with MiXCR from the 5' RACE reads. The sample has about 110,000 distinct CDR3 sequences, around 12% seen once; the top ten hold around 26%. This sample is part of a study of T-cell memory formation after mild COVID-19. On the study more broadly: Largely donor-specific sequence clusters came from two donors.

Findings of the study overall: Pre-infection memory already had some responding clones, implying cross-reactive memory joined. Second-wave clones that peaked on day 37 lacked confirmed SARS-CoV-2 specificity.

The sample was PBMCs or a T cell subset sorted from them (not recorded which). The TCR originated in an adult woman who had mild COVID-19 (a few samples of this study predate the infection). Cell type and time point are not known.

The CDR3 DNA sequence: TGCGCCAGCAGCTTGGAAGCGGGAACCACAGATACGCAGTATTTT. The encoded protein is CASSLEAGTTDTQYF. The chain recombines TRBV5-1 with TRBJ2-3; TRBD2 matches at 7 bases. Unmatched junction bases numbered 3, after V lost 0 bases and J lost 2 bases. Germline CDR1 reads SGHRS; CDR2 reads YFSETQ. CDR3 length: 15 amino acids.